Presented here are 30 T cell receptor beta chains from one specimen sequenced in a study of tissue T cells after allogeneic stem cell transplantation. Sequencing was performed with immunoSEQ multiplex PCR; in TCRdb, only in-frame clones are kept and a portion is missing. This table has 25,000 to 35,000 clones, less than 90% appearing once. Here the sequenced sample was blood, taken before transplantation. The receptor source for this set is a woman between 18 and 55 years old who later had graft-versus-host disease after an allogeneic stem cell transplant.

This clone has only a few counts. This chain links TRBV28 with TRBJ1-2, with TRBD1 identical over 8 bases. Germline values: CDR1 MDHEN, CDR2 SYDVKM. J lost 9 bases, V lost 3 bases, and 9 bases had no gene match. The CDR3 contains 14 residues. The CDR3 is CASSFPGGVKSYTF. DNA of the CDR3: TGTGCCAGCAGTTTCCCAGGGGGCGTGAAAAGCTACACCTTC.

The gene calls are TRBV4-3 and TRBJ2-3; TRBD2 aligns across 12 bases. The CDR3 loop spans 16 amino acids. Germline V gene data show CDR1 as LGHNA and CDR2 as YSLEER. V trimming: 4 bases; J trimming: 4 bases; junction bases outside the gene matches: 6. CDR3 residues: CASSPLLAGGADTQYF. As DNA, the CDR3 is TGCGCCAGCAGCCCTCTACTAGCGGGGGGAGCAGATACGCAGTATTTT.

The chain uses TRBV7-2 and TRBJ2-5; TRBD1 agrees at 7 bases. Trimming removed 3 bases from V and 0 bases from J; junction bases left unmatched: 13. There are 18 residues in the CDR3. CDR1 and CDR2 from the germline V gene are SGHTA and FQGNSA. The CDR3 loop reads CASSLAGDSQWYQETQYF. The CDR3 coding sequence is TGTGCCAGCAGCTTGGCCGGGGACAGTCAATGGTACCAAGAGACCCAGTACTTC.

This chain joins TRBV6-5 and TRBJ1-2; D remains unclear. Germline-derived CDR1 and CDR2 are MNHEY and SVGAGI. This CDR3 spans 13 amino acids. Trimming pared 6 bases from V and 4 bases from J, leaving 12 bases between. In nucleotides, the CDR3 is TGTGCCAGCAGGCTGTCGCTCCTCTATGGCTACACCTTC. The encoded protein is CASRLSLLYGYTF.

This chain joins TRBV19 and TRBJ2-7; TRBD1 agrees at 7 bases. V shed 6 bases and J 0 bases; nucleotides not matched to a gene: 2. This CDR3 spans 13 amino acids. Germline values: CDR1 LNHDA, CDR2 SQIVND (reference sequence). CDR3 amino acids: CASSGTVSYEQYF. CDR3 nucleotide sequence: TGTGCCAGTAGCGGGACAGTCTCCTACGAGCAGTACTTC.

This chain connects TRBV24-1 to TRBJ2-2; 8 bases fit TRBD1. Germline V gene sequence: CDR1 KGHDR, CDR2 SFDVKD. V lost 2 bases, J lost 4 bases, and 8 bases stayed unmatched. The CDR3 runs 17 residues. The CDR3 coding sequence is TGTGCCACCAGTGATTCCCGCGACAGGGGTGCCACCGGGGAGCTGTTTTTT. Protein product: CATSDSRDRGATGELFF.

This clone was observed a few times. The chain combines TRBV25-1 with TRBJ2-6; TRBD1 agrees at 7 bases. Trimming at V came to 2 bases and at J to 2 bases, leaving 0 bases not matched to a gene. The germline gives CDR1 MGHDK, CDR2 SYGVNS. The CDR3 consists of 15 residues. In nucleotides, the CDR3 is TGTGCCAGCAGTGAACAGGGGGCTGGGGCCAACGTCCTGACTTTC. Its protein product is CASSEQGAGANVLTF.

This clone occurred a few times. This chain links TRBV7-8 with TRBJ1-3; D is perhaps TRBD1 (5 bases). The CDR3 has 15 amino acids. V was shortened by 2 bases and J by 2 bases, with 10 bases between the two germline ends. Germline assignment: CDR1 SGHVS and CDR2 FQNEAQ. DNA of the CDR3: TGTGCCAGCAGCTTAATGAGGGGAACTGGAAACACCATATATTTT. Translating it yields CASSLMRGTGNTIYF.

The chain recombines TRBV11-2 with TRBJ2-7; TRBD2 matches 8 bases. This CDR3 contains 16 residues. CDR1 and CDR2 (germline): SGHAT, FQNNGV. Losses at the gene ends were 2 bases for V and 2 bases for J; bases not matched to a gene: 8. The CDR3 DNA sequence: TGTGCCAGCAGCTTAAATATAGCGGGATCCCCCTACGAGCAGTACTTC. Its translation: CASSLNIAGSPYEQYF.

This sequence joins TRBV2 and TRBJ2-3; 8 bases fit TRBD2. The CDR3 totals 15 residues. CDR1 is SNHLY and CDR2 is FYNNEI in the germline V gene. With V trimmed by 5 bases and J by 0 bases, 4 bases remained unmatched. CDR3 sequence reads: CASSRASGSTDTQYF. The CDR3, as DNA: TGTGCCAGCAGTCGGGCTAGCGGGAGCACAGATACGCAGTATTTT. The whole variable domain, remainder taken from reference TRBV2 and TRBJ2-3, is EPEVTQTPSHQVTQMGQEVILRCVPISNHLYFYWYRQILGQKVEFLVSFYNNEISEKSEIFDDQFSVERPDGSNFTLKIRSTKLEDSAMYFCASSRASGSTDTQYFGPGTRLTVL.

The V and J genes are TRBV7-2 and TRBJ2-7; TRBD1 matches at 7 bases. CDR1 SGHTA and CDR2 FQGNSA come from the germline V gene. J lost 5 bases, V lost 5 bases, and 6 bases had no gene match. The length of the CDR3 is 13 residues. The CDR3, as DNA: TGTGCCAGCAGCCTAGGGGGCTTCGACGAGCAGTACTTC. This codes for CASSLGGFDEQYF.

This chain's CDR3 is CASSLGLFGGPGANVLTF. DNA of the CDR3: TGTGCCAGCAGCTTAGGCTTATTTGGGGGGCCCGGGGCCAACGTCCTGACTTTC. This chain uses TRBV7-9 with TRBJ2-6, with D tentatively TRBD1 or TRBD2 (6 bases each). Germline CDR1 and CDR2: SEHNR and FQNEAQ (reference sequence). The CDR3 totals 18 residues. V lost 1 base, J lost 4 bases, and 17 bases lay in between.

The chain links TRBV20-1 to TRBJ2-7, with D unresolved. The V end lost 6 bases, the J end lost 3 bases, and 21 bases lay between the germline ends. Germline lookup yields CDR1 DFQATT and CDR2 SNEGSKA (reference sequence). The CDR3 covers 15 residues. The CDR3 coding sequence is TGCAGTGCGAGTTCCCAGCGCCAGCCCCTCTACGAGCAGTACTTC. Its translation: CSASSQRQPLYEQYF.

This chain joins TRBV4-2 and TRBJ2-7; D possibly corresponds to TRBD2 (7 bases). The CDR3 is 15 amino acids. Germline assignment: CDR1 LGHNA and CDR2 YNFKEQ. The V end lost 1 base, the J end lost 0 bases, and 10 bases lay between the germline ends. CDR3 coding DNA: TGTGCCAGCAGCCAAGGGCGGGGGCCCTCCTACGAGCAGTACTTC. Amino acid sequence: CASSQGRGPSYEQYF.

The CDR3 spells CASSGRTNNLEGYYGYTF. In DNA, the CDR3 is TGTGCCAGCAGCGGAAGGACAAATAATCTCGAGGGATACTATGGCTACACCTTC. The gene calls are TRBV11-2 and TRBJ1-2; D perhaps matches TRBD1 (5 bases). The CDR3 contains 18 residues. The ends were cut back, 5 bases at V and 3 bases at J, with 25 bases in the middle. Germline values: CDR1 SGHAT, CDR2 FQNNGV. Filled out from reference TRBV11-2 and TRBJ1-2, the complete variable domain reads EAGVAQSPRYKIIEKRQSVAFWCNPISGHATLYWYQQILGQGPKLLIQFQNNGVVDDSQLPKDRFSAERLKGVDSTLKIQPAKLEDSAVYLCASSGRTNNLEGYYGYTFGSGTRLTVV.

This rearrangement joins TRBV9 to TRBJ2-2; no clear D. The CDR3 is 15 residues long. Germline V lookup: CDR1 SGDLS, CDR2 YYNGEE. Between the trimmed V and J ends, which lost 0 bases and 8 bases, there was a span of 14 bases. The CDR3 protein is CASSVDLPSGGELFF. As DNA, the CDR3 is TGTGCCAGCAGCGTAGATTTACCAAGTGGGGGGGAGCTGTTTTTT.

The chain carries TRBV5-1 and TRBJ2-1; TRBD1 aligns across 7 bases. The J segment lost 0 bases and the V segment lost 6 bases, leaving 12 bases of the junction unmatched. Germline V CDR1 and CDR2: SGHRS, YFSETQ. There are 17 residues in the CDR3. This CDR3 is CASKPYATGSSYNEQFF. CDR3 bases: TGCGCCAGCAAACCATACGCGACAGGGAGCTCCTACAATGAGCAGTTCTTC.

The J gene is TRBJ1-3, the V gene TRBV6-1; D call uncertain. Trimming took off 4 bases at V and 0 bases at J, with 13 bases between the two ends. The germline CDR1 and CDR2 sequences are MNHNS and SASEGT. This CDR3 region has 16 residues. The CDR3 bases are TGTGCCAGCAGTGGGAGGACGGCCGGCTCTGGAAACACCATATATTTT. This sequence encodes CASSGRTAGSGNTIYF.

This rearrangement joins TRBV28 to TRBJ1-1; D remains ambiguous. From germline, CDR1 is MDHEN and CDR2 SYDVKM. Trimming removed 0 bases at V and 9 bases at J, with 17 bases between. The CDR3 contains 15 residues. The CDR3 protein is CASSLWTPGLKKAFF. The CDR3 DNA sequence: TGTGCCAGCAGTTTATGGACCCCGGGTCTCAAAAAAGCTTTCTTT.

The chain combines TRBV24-1 with TRBJ1-4, with D perhaps TRBD1 (6 bases). CDR3 size: 13 residues. The germline V gene has CDR1 KGHDR and CDR2 SFDVKD. The V end lost 0 bases, the J end lost 8 bases, and 6 bases lay between the germline ends. The CDR3 DNA is TGTGCCACCAGTGATTTGCAGGGGGAAAAACTGTTTTTT. It specifies CATSDLQGEKLFF.

The rearrangement joins TRBV27 to TRBJ1-2; D is unresolved. There are 15 residues in the CDR3. CDR1 MNHEY and CDR2 SMNVEV come from the germline V gene (reference sequence). Trimming left V 3 bases short and J 1 base short, with 12 bases between. The CDR3 loop reads CASSFLPGLNYGYTF. CDR3 in DNA: TGTGCCAGCAGTTTTCTCCCCGGGCTTAACTATGGCTACACCTTC.

J is TRBJ2-7 and V is TRBV2; no definite D call. The CDR3 is 13 amino acids. CDR1 SNHLY and CDR2 FYNNEI come from the germline V gene. V was trimmed by 2 bases and J by 5 bases, leaving 10 bases between them. CDR3 protein: CASSETARNEQYF. The DNA for the CDR3 is TGTGCCAGCAGTGAAACTGCCAGGAACGAGCAGTACTTC.

V and J are TRBV24-1 and TRBJ2-2, with D uncertain. Deletions cut 4 bases from V and 0 bases from J, with 2 bases between. From germline, CDR1 is KGHDR and CDR2 SFDVKD. The CDR3 has 13 residues. CDR3 in DNA: TGTGCCACCAGTGACCCGAACACCGGGGAGCTGTTTTTT. This gives the protein CATSDPNTGELFF.

The V call is TRBV6-5, the J call TRBJ1-2, with D possibly TRBD1 on 6 matching bases. The CDR3 spans 13 residues. Germline CDR1 MNHEY, CDR2 SVGAGI. V lost 6 bases to trimming and J lost 12 bases, with 20 bases between them. The CDR3 DNA reads as TGTGCCAGCAGAGCTCGGACAGTGGGTCAAGACACCTTC. This gives the protein CASRARTVGQDTF.

This chain joins TRBV10-3 and TRBJ2-2; D is ambiguous. V shed 0 bases and J shed 7 bases, with 3 bases lying between them. The germline V gene has CDR1 ENHRY and CDR2 SYGVKD. This CDR3 is built from 12 residues. The CDR3, as DNA: TGTGCCATCAGTGAGTCCGACGGGGAGCTGTTTTTT. Translating it yields CAISESDGELFF.

The chain has TRBV28 and TRBJ2-7; D may match TRBD1 or TRBD2 (5 bases each). CDR1 and CDR2 from the germline V gene are MDHEN and SYDVKM. V was clipped by 6 bases and J by 7 bases, with 16 bases between them. The length of the CDR3 is 13 residues. The CDR3 region is CASRGRVFGEQYF. The CDR3 DNA reads TGTGCCAGCAGGGGACGGGTTTTTGGGGAGCAGTACTTC.

The chain employs TRBV9 and TRBJ2-1; 7 nucleotides line up with TRBD2. V was pared by 0 bases and J by 2 bases, with 5 bases of the junction left unmatched. The germline V gene encodes CDR1 SGDLS and CDR2 YYNGEE. This CDR3 contains 16 residues. CDR3 region: CASSVGTSVPYNEQFF. The CDR3 coding sequence is TGTGCCAGCAGCGTAGGAACTAGCGTCCCCTACAATGAGCAGTTCTTC.

The chain couples TRBV18 to TRBJ2-3; no definite D call. The germline V gene has CDR1 KGHSH and CDR2 LQKENI. The CDR3 totals 16 residues. V dropped 5 bases and J dropped 1 base, with 16 bases sitting between them. CDR3 nucleotides: TGTGCCAGCTCAAACGACGCCCGGTCTGGCACAGATACGCAGTATTTT. Its translation: CASSNDARSGTDTQYF.

This chain uses TRBV11-2 with TRBJ2-3; D ambiguous. V was shortened by 0 bases and J by 4 bases, with 14 bases between the two germline ends. This CDR3 has 16 amino acids. Germline V lookup: CDR1 SGHAT, CDR2 FQNNGV. CDR3 loop: CASSLDGFLRADTQYF. The CDR3 DNA sequence: TGTGCCAGCAGCTTAGATGGGTTTCTGCGCGCAGATACGCAGTATTTT.

The rearrangement joins TRBV27 to TRBJ2-7; 8 bases are a match to TRBD1. V lost 6 bases and J lost 0; bases outside the gene matches: 10. The CDR3 loop spans 16 amino acids. Per germline, CDR1 MNHEY and CDR2 SMNVEV (reference sequence). CDR3 bases: TGTGCCAGCAGCCCGGGGACAGGTTCGAGCTCCTACGAGCAGTACTTC. It translates to CASSPGTGSSSYEQYF.